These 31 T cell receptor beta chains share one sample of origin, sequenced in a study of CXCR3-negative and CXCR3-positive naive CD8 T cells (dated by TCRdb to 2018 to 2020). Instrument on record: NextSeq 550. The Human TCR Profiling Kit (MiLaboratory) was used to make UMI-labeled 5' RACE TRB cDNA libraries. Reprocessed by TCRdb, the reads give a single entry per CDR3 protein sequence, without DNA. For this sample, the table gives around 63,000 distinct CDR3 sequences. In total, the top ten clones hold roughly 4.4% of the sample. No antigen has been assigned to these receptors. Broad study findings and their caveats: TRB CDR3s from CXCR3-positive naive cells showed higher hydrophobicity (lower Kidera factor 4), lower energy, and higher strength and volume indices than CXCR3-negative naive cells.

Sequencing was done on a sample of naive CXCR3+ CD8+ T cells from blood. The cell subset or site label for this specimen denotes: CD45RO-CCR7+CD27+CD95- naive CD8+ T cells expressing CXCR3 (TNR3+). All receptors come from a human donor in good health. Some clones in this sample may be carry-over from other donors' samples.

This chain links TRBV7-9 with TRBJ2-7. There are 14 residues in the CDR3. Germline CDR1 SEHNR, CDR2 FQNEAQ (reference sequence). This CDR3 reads CASSFPGPTYEQYF. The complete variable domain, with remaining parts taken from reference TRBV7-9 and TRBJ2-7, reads DTGVSQNPRHKITKRGQNVTFRCDPISEHNRLYWYRQTLGQGPEFLTYFQNEAQLEKSRLLSDRFSAERPKGSFSTLEIQRTEQGDSAMYLCASSFPGPTYEQYFGPGTRLTVT.

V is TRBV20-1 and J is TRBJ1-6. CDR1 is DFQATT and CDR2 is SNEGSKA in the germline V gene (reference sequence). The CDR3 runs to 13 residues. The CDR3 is CSARDGFNSPLHF.

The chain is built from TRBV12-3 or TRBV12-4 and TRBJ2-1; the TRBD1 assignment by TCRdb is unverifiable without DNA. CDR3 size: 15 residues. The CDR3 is CASSRGQGIDNEQFF.

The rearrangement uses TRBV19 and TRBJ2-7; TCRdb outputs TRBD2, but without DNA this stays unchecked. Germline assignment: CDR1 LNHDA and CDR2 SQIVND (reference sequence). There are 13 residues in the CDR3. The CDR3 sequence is CASSAGLAYEQYF.

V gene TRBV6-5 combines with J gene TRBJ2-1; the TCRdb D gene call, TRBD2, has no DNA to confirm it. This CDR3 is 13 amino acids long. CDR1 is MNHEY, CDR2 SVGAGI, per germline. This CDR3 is CASSFTYGLAEFF.

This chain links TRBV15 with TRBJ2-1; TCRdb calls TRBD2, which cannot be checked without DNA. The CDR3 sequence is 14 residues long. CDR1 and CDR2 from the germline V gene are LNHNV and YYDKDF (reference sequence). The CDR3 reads CATLLGSGSVEQFF.

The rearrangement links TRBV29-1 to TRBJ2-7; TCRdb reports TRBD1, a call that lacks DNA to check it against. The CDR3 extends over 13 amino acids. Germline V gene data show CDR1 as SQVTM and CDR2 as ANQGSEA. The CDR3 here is CSALRGVSYEQYF.

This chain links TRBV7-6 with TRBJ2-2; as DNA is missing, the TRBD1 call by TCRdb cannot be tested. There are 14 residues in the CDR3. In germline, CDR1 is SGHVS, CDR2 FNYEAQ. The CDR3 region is CASGPGQNTGELFF.

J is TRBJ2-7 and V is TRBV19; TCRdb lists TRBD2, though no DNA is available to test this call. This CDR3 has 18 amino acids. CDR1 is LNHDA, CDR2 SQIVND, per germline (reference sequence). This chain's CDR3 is CASSIGAIGGKVYYEQYF.

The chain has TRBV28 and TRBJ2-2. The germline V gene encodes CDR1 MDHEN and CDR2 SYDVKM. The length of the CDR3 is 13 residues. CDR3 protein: CASRRIYTGELFF.

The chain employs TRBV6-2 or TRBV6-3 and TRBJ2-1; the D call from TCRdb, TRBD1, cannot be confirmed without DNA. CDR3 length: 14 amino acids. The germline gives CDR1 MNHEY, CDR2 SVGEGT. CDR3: CASSPLDSYNEQFF.

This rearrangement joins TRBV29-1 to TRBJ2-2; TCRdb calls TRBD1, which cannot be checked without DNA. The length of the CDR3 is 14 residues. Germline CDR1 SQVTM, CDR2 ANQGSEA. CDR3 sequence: CSVPDRGGTGELFF.

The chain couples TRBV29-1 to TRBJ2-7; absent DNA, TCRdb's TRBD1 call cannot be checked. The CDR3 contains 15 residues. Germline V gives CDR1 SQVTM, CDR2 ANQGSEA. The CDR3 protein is CSVESGQGQPYEQYF.

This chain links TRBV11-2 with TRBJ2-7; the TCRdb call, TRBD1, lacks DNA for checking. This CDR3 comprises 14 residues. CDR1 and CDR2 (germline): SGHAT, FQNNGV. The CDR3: CASSFGTDSYEQYF.

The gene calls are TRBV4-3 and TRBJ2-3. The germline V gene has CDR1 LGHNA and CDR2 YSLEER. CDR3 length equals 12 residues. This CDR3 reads CASSQGPDTQYF.

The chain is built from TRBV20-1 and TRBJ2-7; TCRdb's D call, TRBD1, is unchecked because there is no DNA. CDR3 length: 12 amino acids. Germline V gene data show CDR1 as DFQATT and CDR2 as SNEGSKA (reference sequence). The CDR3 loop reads CSAPDSSYEQYF.

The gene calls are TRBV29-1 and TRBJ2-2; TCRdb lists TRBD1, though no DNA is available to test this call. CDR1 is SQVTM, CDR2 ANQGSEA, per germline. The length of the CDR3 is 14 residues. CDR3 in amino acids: CSVAGPVNTGELFF.

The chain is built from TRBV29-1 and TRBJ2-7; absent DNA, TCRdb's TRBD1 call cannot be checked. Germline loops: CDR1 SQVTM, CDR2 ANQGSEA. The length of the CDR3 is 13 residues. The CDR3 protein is CSVEDGATGEQYF.

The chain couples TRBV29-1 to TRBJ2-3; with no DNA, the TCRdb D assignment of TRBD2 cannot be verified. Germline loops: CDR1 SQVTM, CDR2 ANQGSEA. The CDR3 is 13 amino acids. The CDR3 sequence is CSVGLAVPDTQYF.

The CDR3 spells CASSPRLAAYNEQFF. J is TRBJ2-1 and V is TRBV6-5. Germline V gene sequence: CDR1 MNHEY, CDR2 SVGAGI. The CDR3 runs to 15 residues.

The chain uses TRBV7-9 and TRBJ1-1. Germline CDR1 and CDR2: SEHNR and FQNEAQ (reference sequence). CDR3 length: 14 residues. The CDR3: CASSLNREGTEAFF.

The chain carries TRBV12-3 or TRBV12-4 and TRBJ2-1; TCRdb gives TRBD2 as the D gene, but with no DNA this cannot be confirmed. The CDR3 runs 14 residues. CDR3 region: CASSSFGGGNEQFF.

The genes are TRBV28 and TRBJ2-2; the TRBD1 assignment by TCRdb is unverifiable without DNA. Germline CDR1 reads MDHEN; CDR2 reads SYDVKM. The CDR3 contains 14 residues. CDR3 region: CASSWTGNTGELFF. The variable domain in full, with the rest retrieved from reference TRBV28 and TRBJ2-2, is DVKVTQSSRYLVKRTGEKVFLECVQDMDHENMFWYRQDPGLGLRLIYFSYDVKMKEKGDIPEGYSVSREKKERFSLILESASTNQTSMYLCASSWTGNTGELFFGEGSRLTVL.

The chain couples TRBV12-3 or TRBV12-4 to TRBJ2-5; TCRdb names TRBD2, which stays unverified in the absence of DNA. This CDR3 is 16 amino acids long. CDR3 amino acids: CASSTTSGIFQETQYF.

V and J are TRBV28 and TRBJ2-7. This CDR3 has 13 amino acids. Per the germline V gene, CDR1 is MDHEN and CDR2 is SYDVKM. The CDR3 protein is CASSFGTTYEQYF.

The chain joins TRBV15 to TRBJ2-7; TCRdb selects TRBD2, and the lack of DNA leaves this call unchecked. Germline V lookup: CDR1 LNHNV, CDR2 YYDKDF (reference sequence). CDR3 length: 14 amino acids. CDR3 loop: CATSRGLAGDEQYF.

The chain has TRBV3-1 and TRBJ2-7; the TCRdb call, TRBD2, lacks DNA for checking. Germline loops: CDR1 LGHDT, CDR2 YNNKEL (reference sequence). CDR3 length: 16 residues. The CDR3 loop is CASSQDRLAWSYEQYF.

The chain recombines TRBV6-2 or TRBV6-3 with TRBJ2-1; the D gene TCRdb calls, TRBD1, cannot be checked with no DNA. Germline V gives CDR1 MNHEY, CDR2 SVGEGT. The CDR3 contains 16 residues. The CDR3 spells CASSYHGTPLPNEQFF.

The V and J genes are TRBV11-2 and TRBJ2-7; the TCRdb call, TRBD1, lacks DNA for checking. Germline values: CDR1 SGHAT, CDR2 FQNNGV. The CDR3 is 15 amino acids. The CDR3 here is CASSYQGAGTYEQYF.

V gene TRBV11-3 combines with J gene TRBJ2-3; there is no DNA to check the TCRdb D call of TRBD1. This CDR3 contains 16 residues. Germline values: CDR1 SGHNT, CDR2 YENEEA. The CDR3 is CASSLSQGGDTDTQYF. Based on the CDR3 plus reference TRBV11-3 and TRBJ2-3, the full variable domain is EAGVVQSPRYKIIEKKQPVAFWCNPISGHNTLYWYLQNLGQGPELLIRYENEEAVDDSQLPKDRFSAERLKGVDSTLKIQPAELGDSAVYLCASSLSQGGDTDTQYFGPGTRLTVL.

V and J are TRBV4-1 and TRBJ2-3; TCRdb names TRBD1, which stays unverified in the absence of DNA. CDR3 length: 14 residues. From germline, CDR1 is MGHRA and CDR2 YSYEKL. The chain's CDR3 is CASSRDRSTDTQYF.